These 10 T cell receptor beta chains came from one sample sequenced in a study of identical twins. Using its own MiXCR run on the 5' RACE reads, TCRdb lists one record per CDR3 protein. The data hold some 630,000 distinct CDR3 sequences, with roughly 7.2% observed a single time. Another study also made use of these data, one on yellow fever vaccine responses in identical twins.

The specimen was PBMCs. These receptors all stem from a woman younger than 35 in good health.

A few counts support this clonotype. The genes are TRBV25-1 and TRBJ2-3; D remains ambiguous. Trimming removed 1 base at V and 3 bases at J, with 8 bases between. The CDR3 runs 14 residues. Germline V gives CDR1 MGHDK, CDR2 SYGVNS. In DNA, the CDR3 is TGTGCCAGCAGTGAATTTAAGGCGACAGATACGCAGTATTTT. Its translation is CASSEFKATDTQYF.

This clonotype occurred a few times. The chain joins TRBV5-1 to TRBJ2-1; unclear D gene. The CDR3 runs 15 residues. V shed 4 bases and J shed 1 base, with 12 bases lying between them. Looked up from germline, CDR1 is SGHRS and CDR2 is YFSETQ. The CDR3 coding sequence is TGCGCCAGCAGCAAAAGAGCCGAATCCTACAATGAGCAGTTCTTC. The encoded protein is CASSKRAESYNEQFF.

At least ten counts were recorded for this clonotype. The chain recombines TRBV28 with TRBJ2-7; D gene uncertain. V lost 3 bases and J lost 1, with 22 bases in between. Looked up from germline, CDR1 is MDHEN and CDR2 is SYDVKM. CDR3 length: 18 amino acids. CDR3 in amino acids: CASSFERRLDGPSYEQYV. The CDR3 DNA sequence: TGTGCCAGCAGTTTTGAGAGGCGTCTGGATGGTCCATCCTACGAGCAGTACGTC.

This clonotype was recorded at least ten times. The rearrangement links TRBV29-1 to TRBJ2-6; D might be TRBD1 (5 bases). V lost 6 bases to trimming and J lost 0 bases, with 18 bases between them. CDR3 length: 17 residues. Germline V lookup: CDR1 SQVTM, CDR2 ANQGSEA. The CDR3 spells CSVMTVGLHSGANVLTF. Written as DNA, the CDR3 is TGCAGCGTAATGACAGTGGGGCTACACTCTGGGGCCAACGTCCTGACTTTC.

This clonotype was recorded a few times. The chain has TRBV5-4 and TRBJ2-3, with a weak D call TRBD2 (6 bases). Per germline, CDR1 SGHNT and CDR2 YYREEE (reference sequence). This CDR3 spans 13 amino acids. The V end was cut by 10 bases, the J end by 6 bases, with 18 bases between. CDR3 sequence: CASAGPPADTQYF. The CDR3 nucleotides are TGTGCCTCAGCGGGTCCACCGGCGGATACGCAGTATTTT.

The chain recombines TRBV28 with TRBJ2-7, with 11 bases lining up with TRBD1. This CDR3 contains 16 residues. J was trimmed by 4 bases and V by 5 bases; bases with no gene match: 10. The germline V gene encodes CDR1 MDHEN and CDR2 SYDVKM. CDR3 region: CASSTTGQGDRYEQYF. As DNA, the CDR3 is TGTGCCAGCAGTACAACGGGACAGGGGGATCGTTACGAGCAGTACTTC. Full variable domain (outside the CDR3, taken from reference TRBV28 and TRBJ2-7): DVKVTQSSRYLVKRTGEKVFLECVQDMDHENMFWYRQDPGLGLRLIYFSYDVKMKEKGDIPEGYSVSREKKERFSLILESASTNQTSMYLCASSTTGQGDRYEQYFGPGTRLTVT.

The chain carries TRBV3-1 and TRBJ2-5, with 11 bases fitting TRBD2. The CDR3 has 15 residues. The ends lost 4 bases at V and 7 bases at J; junction bases unmatched: 8. Germline V gives CDR1 LGHDT, CDR2 YNNKEL (reference sequence). The chain's CDR3 is CASSLSSGRARTQYF. CDR3 nucleotides: TGTGCCAGCAGCCTGAGTAGCGGGAGGGCCCGGACCCAGTACTTC.

This clonotype was seen a few times. CDR3 protein: CASSRGLWNEQFF. CDR3 DNA: TGTGCCAGCAGCCGGGGACTCTGGAATGAGCAGTTCTTC. The J gene is TRBJ2-1, the V gene TRBV3-1; maybe TRBD2 (6 bases). V was shortened by 4 bases and J by 7 bases, with 11 bases between the two germline ends. Germline V CDR1 and CDR2: LGHDT, YNNKEL (reference sequence). The CDR3 is 13 residues long.

This clonotype turned up a few times. V and J are TRBV14 and TRBJ2-1; 7 bases line up with TRBD1. This CDR3 has 15 amino acids. Looked up from germline, CDR1 is SGHDN and CDR2 is FVKESK. V gave up 6 bases and J gave up 4 bases; unmatched junction bases: 9. CDR3 DNA: TGTGCCAGCAGACAACCCGGGACAGCTTACAATGAGCAGTTCTTC. Amino acids: CASRQPGTAYNEQFF.

This clonotype was counted a few times. The rearrangement joins TRBV13 to TRBJ1-5, with a weak D call TRBD1 (5 bases). Germline lookup yields CDR1 PRHDT and CDR2 FYEKMQ (reference sequence). The CDR3 consists of 15 residues. Trimming cost V 3 bases and J 7 bases, with 16 bases left between them. CDR3 sequence (DNA): TGTGCCAGCAGCTTCGGGGTTGGGGCAGGCCAGCCCCAGCATTTT. Translated: CASSFGVGAGQPQHF.